The subject of this entry is one TCR beta chain. The antigen remains undetermined. The sample is drawn from a study of cytomegalovirus exposure and HLA in healthy donors. For the study at large: Among the roughly 370 genotyped donors, 70% to 85% were placed in the Caucasian-associated ancestry cluster.

Overall study results and limits: Presence/absence comparisons presumed near-even sequencing depth among donors.

Despite likely unrecorded immune exposures, the donors were nominally healthy at the time of sampling. Primers for the PCR totalled 60 Vbeta and 13 Jbeta. Profiled with immunoSEQ multiplex PCR; TCRdb holds only in-frame clones, not every one. The sample includes over 100,000 clones, approximately 81% of them seen just once. V lost 0 bases to trimming and J lost 0 bases, with 15 bases between them. The germline gives CDR1 SGDLS, CDR2 YYNGEE. This CDR3 region has 17 residues. This chain uses TRBV9 with TRBJ1-1; a possible D gene is TRBD1 (6 bases). Material for sequencing was PBMCs. The sequence came from a woman in her late teens or twenties in good health and CMV-seropositive. The CDR3, as DNA: TGTGCCAGCAGCGTAGAGGTCCCGGGGGGCATGAACACTGAAGCTTTCTTT. Protein: CASSVEVPGGMNTEAFF.